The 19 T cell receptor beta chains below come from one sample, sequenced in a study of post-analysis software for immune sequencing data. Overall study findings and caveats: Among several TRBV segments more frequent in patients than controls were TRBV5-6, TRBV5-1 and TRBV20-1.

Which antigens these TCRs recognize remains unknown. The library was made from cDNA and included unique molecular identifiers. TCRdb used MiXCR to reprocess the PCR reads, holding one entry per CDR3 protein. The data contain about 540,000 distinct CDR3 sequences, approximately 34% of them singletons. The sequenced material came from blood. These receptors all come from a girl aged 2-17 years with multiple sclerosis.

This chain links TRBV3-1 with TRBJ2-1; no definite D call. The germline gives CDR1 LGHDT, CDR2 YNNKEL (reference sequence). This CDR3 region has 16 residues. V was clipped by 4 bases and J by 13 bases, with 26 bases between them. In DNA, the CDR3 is TGTGCCAGCAGCCCTCTCGGAGAAGGCTTCAAGCAGACCCAGTTCTTC. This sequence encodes CASSPLGEGFKQTQFF.

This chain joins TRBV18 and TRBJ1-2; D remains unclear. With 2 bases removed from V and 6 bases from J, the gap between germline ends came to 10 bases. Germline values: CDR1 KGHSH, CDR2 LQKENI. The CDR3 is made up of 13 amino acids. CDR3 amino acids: CASSPGRLDGYTF. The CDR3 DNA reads TGTGCCAGCTCACCAGGGAGACTAGATGGCTACACCTTC.

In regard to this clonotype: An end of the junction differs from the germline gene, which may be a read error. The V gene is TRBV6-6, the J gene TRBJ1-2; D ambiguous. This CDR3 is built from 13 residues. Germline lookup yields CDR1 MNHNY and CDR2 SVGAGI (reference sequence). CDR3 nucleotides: TGTGCCGGCAGCAAAAGGGTGAAAGATGGCTACACCTTC. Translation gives CAGSKRVKDGYTF.

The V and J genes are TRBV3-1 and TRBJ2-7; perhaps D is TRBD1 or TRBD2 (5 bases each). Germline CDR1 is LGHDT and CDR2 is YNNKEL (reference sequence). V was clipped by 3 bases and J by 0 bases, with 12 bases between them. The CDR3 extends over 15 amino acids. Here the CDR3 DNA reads TGTGCCAGCAGCCAGGCGTCTGGGACCTCCTACGAGCAGTACTTC. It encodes CASSQASGTSYEQYF.

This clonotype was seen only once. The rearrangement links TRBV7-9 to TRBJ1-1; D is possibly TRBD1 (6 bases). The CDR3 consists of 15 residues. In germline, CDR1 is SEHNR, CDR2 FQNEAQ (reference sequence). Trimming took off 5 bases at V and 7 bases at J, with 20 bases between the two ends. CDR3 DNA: TGTGCCAGCAGCACCACGGGACAACCAGATATTGAAGCTTTCTTT. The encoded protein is CASSTTGQPDIEAFF.

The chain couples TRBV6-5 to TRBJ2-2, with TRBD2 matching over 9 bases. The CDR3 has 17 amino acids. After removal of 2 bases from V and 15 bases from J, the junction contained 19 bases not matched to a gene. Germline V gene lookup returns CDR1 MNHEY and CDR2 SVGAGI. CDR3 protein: CASSYGSGGSPEVTLFF. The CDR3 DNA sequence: TGTGCCAGCAGTTACGGGAGCGGGGGGTCTCCGGAGGTTACGTTGTTTTTT.

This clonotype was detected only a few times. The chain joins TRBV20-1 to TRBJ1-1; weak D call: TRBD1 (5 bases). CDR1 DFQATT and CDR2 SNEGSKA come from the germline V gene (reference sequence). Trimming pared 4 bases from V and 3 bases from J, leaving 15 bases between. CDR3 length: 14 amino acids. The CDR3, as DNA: TGCAGTGCTACAAGGGGTCTTGGCGACACTGAAGCTTTCTTT. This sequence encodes CSATRGLGDTEAFF.

The CDR3: CASSRSGGRADTQYF. The DNA of the CDR3 is TGCGCCAGCAGCCGTAGCGGGGGAAGGGCAGATACGCAGTATTTT. The rearrangement links TRBV5-1 to TRBJ2-3; TRBD2 aligns across 9 bases. CDR1 and CDR2 (germline): SGHRS, YFSETQ. This CDR3 has 15 residues. V dropped 4 bases and J dropped 4; count of bases not matched to a gene: 7.

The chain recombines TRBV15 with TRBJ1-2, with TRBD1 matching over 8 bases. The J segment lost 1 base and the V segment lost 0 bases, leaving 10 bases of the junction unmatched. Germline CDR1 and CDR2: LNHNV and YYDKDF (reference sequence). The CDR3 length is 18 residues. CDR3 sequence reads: CATSRDGDRFGINYGYTF. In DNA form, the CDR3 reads TGTGCCACCAGCAGAGATGGGGACAGGTTTGGCATTAACTATGGCTACACCTTC.

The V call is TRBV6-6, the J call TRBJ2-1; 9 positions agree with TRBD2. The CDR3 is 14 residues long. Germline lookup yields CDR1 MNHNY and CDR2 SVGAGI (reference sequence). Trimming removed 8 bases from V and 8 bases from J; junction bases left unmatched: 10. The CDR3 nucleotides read TGTGCCAGCCCGAGGCTAGCGGGGTGTCATGAGCAGTTCTTC. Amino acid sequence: CASPRLAGCHEQFF.

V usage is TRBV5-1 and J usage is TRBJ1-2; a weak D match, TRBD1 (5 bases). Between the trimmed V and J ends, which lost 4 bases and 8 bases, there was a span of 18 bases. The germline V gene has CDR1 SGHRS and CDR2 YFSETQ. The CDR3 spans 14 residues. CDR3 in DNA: TGCGCCAGCAGCCTCACGGGACCCATTGGGGGCTACACCTTC. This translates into CASSLTGPIGGYTF.

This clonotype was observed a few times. CDR3 residues: CATSGLGKTETQYF. Here the CDR3 DNA reads TGTGCCACCAGCGGGCTGGGAAAAACGGAGACCCAGTACTTC. V and J are TRBV24-1 and TRBJ2-5; no firm D call. The CDR3 sequence is 14 residues long. The germline gives CDR1 KGHDR, CDR2 SFDVKD. The germline V and J ends were trimmed by 7 bases and 5 bases, with 16 bases remaining between them.

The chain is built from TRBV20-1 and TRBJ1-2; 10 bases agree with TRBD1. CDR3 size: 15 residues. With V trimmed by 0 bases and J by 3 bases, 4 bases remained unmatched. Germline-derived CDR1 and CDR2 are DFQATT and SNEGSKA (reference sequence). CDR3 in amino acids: CSARDPTGGDYGYTF. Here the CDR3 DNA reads TGCAGTGCTAGAGATCCGACAGGGGGCGACTATGGCTACACCTTC.

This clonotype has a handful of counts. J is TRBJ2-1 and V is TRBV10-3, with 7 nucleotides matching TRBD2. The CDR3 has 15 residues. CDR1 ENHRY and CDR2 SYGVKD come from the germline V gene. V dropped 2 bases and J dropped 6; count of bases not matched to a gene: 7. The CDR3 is CAISEAGRTFNEQFF. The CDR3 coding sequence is TGTGCCATCAGTGAGGCCGGGAGGACATTCAATGAGCAGTTCTTC.

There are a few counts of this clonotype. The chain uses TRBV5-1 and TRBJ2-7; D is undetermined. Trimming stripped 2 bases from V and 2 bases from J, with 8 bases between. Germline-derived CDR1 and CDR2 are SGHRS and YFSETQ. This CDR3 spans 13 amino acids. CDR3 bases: TGCGCCAGCAGCTTTTCCGCCGCCTACGAGCAGTACTTC. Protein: CASSFSAAYEQYF.

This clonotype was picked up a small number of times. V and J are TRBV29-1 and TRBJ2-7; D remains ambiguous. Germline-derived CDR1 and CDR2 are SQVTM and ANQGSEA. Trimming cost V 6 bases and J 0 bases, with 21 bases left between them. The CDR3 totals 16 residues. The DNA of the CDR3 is TGCAGCGTCAACTTTTTGGTGCAGGCAAACTCCTACGAGCAGTACTTC. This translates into CSVNFLVQANSYEQYF.

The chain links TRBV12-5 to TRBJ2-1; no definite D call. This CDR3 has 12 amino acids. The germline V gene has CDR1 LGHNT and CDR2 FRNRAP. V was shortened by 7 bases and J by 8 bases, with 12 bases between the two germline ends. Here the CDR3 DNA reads TGTGCTAGTGCCCCCTCACGGCATGAGCAGTTCTTC. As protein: CASAPSRHEQFF.

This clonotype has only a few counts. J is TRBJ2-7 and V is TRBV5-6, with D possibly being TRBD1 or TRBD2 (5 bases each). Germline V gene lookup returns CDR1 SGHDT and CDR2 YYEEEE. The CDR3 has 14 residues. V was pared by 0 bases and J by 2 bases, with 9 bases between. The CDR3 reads CASSLEGPTYEQYF. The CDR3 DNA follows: TGTGCCAGCAGCTTGGAGGGACCGACCTACGAGCAGTACTTC.

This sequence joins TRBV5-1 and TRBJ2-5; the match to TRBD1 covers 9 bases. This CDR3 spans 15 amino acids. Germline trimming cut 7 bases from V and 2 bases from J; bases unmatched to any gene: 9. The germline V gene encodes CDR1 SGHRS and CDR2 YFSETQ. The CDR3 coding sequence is TGCGCCAGCCCCCCGGGACAGGGTGGTCAAGAGACCCAGTACTTC. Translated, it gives CASPPGQGGQETQYF.